These 2 T cell receptor beta chains came from one sample sequenced in a study of CD8 T cells in Susac syndrome. RNA amounts of roughly 0.5 to 1 ug underwent reverse transcription with random hexamers. TCRdb fed the immunoSEQ multiplex PCR reads into MiXCR, producing one record per CDR3 protein. This sample yields hundreds of thousands of distinct CDR3 sequences, of which 85% are seen a single time; roughly 0.21% belongs to the top ten. Sequenced sample: CD8+ T cells from PBMCs. Receptors were obtained from a human donor with multiple sclerosis.

The chain employs TRBV21-1 and TRBJ1-5; the table's D call, TRBD1, has no DNA check behind it. TRBV21-1 is a documented pseudogene. The CDR3 is made up of 15 amino acids. The CDR3 loop reads CASSNGTYSNQPQHF. The CDR3 DNA reads as TGTGCCAGCAGCAACGGGACATATAGCAATCAGCCCCAGCATTTT.

The chain recombines TRBV7-9 with TRBJ2-5, with D possibly matching TRBD2 (5 bases). This CDR3 is built from 13 residues. Trimming removed 5 bases from V and 5 bases from J, with 12 bases in between. Germline V lookup: CDR1 SEHNR, CDR2 FQNEAQ (reference sequence). The CDR3 sequence is CASSNPRGETQYF. The CDR3 coding sequence is TGTGCCAGCAGCAATCCGCGCGGGGAGACCCAGTACTTC. Full variable domain (outside the CDR3, taken from reference TRBV7-9 and TRBJ2-5): DTGVSQNPRHKITKRGQNVTFRCDPISEHNRLYWYRQTLGQGPEFLTYFQNEAQLEKSRLLSDRFSAERPKGSFSTLEIQRTEQGDSAMYLCASSNPRGETQYFGPGTRLLVL.